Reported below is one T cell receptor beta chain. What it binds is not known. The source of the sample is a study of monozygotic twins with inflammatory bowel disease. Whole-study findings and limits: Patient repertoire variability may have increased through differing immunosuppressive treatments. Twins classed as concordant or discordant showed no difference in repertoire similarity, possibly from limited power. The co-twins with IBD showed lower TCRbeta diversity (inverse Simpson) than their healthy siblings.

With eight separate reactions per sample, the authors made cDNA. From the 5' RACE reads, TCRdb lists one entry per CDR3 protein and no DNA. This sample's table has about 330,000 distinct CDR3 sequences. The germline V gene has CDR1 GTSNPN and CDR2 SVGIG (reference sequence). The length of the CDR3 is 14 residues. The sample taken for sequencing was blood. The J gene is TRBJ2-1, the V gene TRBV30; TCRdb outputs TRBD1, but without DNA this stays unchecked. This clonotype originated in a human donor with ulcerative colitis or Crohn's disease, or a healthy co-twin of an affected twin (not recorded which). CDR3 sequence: CACGNDRARNEQFF. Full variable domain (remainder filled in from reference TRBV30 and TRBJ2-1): SQTIHQWPATLVQPVGSPLSLECTVEGTSNPNLYWYRQAAGRGLQLLFYSVGIGQISSEVPQNLSASRPQDRQFILSSKKLLLSDSGFYLCACGNDRARNEQFFGPGTRLTVL.